Each of the 10 T cell receptor beta chains below was sequenced from the same sample in a study of blood T cells in healthy people across ages. A sample-barcoded 5' primer and a J-beta primer mix were used in a second PCR of about 7 to 12 cycles. MiXCR was run by TCRdb on the 5' RACE reads, yielding one entry per CDR3 protein. The repertoire holds approximately 820,000 distinct CDR3 sequences, with around 43% as singletons. Sequencing was performed on blood. Receptors originate from a man in his 60s in good health.

V is TRBV10-3 and J is TRBJ2-7, with TRBD1 matching over 7 bases. The CDR3 length is 13 residues. V trimming: 7 bases; J trimming: 0 bases; junction bases outside the gene matches: 3. Germline CDR1 is ENHRY and CDR2 is SYGVKD. The CDR3 spells CAIMGDSSYEQYF. The CDR3, as DNA: TGTGCCATCATGGGGGACAGCTCCTACGAGCAGTACTTC.

The chain recombines TRBV20-1 with TRBJ2-7, with TRBD1 matching 8 bases. From germline, CDR1 is DFQATT and CDR2 SNEGSKA (reference sequence). The CDR3 is 15 amino acids. V shed 5 bases, J shed 0 bases, and the junction held 9 bases outside the gene matches. As DNA, the CDR3 is TGCAGTGCTCCAGCTAGGGACAGGAGCTCCTACGAGCAGTACTTC. Residues: CSAPARDRSSYEQYF.

The V gene is TRBV29-1, the J gene TRBJ1-2; D gene ambiguous. The CDR3 runs 13 residues. CDR1 and CDR2 (germline): SQVTM, ANQGSEA. The V end lost 4 bases, the J end lost 5 bases, and 14 bases lay between the germline ends. The CDR3 DNA reads as TGCAGCGTTGGAGGCCCCCGGGAGTATGGCTACACCTTC. It encodes CSVGGPREYGYTF.

The chain employs TRBV5-1 and TRBJ2-2; D gene unclear. CDR1 is SGHRS and CDR2 is YFSETQ in the germline V gene. The CDR3 has 11 amino acids. V lost 6 bases and J lost 5, with 5 bases in between. This CDR3 reads CASIGTGELFF. The CDR3 nucleotides read TGCGCCAGCATAGGGACCGGGGAGCTGTTTTTT. Complete variable domain (other parts from reference TRBV5-1 and TRBJ2-2): KAGVTQTPRYLIKTRGQQVTLSCSPISGHRSVSWYQQTPGQGLQFLFEYFSETQRNKGNFPGRFSGRQFSNSRSEMNVSTLELGDSALYLCASIGTGELFFGEGSRLTVL.

The J gene is TRBJ2-7, the V gene TRBV9, with D possibly being TRBD1 (6 bases). In germline, CDR1 is SGDLS, CDR2 YYNGEE. CDR3 size: 18 residues. Between the trimmed V and J ends, which lost 2 bases and 6 bases, there was a span of 27 bases. The CDR3 spells CASSVHALSGQGSGEQYF. The CDR3 bases are TGTGCCAGCAGCGTCCACGCCCTTTCGGGGCAGGGGTCGGGCGAGCAGTACTTC.

V and J are TRBV24-1 and TRBJ2-4; D is perhaps TRBD1 (5 bases). The V end lost 3 bases, the J end lost 0 bases, and 14 bases lay between the germline ends. The CDR3 has 17 residues. Germline V CDR1 and CDR2: KGHDR, SFDVKD. CDR3 nucleotides: TGTGCCACCAGTGATAGGACATGGACCTTAGCCAAAAACATTCAGTACTTC. It translates to CATSDRTWTLAKNIQYF.

The rearrangement links TRBV10-3 to TRBJ2-7; the D is unclear. Deletions cut 2 bases from V and 0 bases from J, with 8 bases between. CDR1 and CDR2 from the germline V gene are ENHRY and SYGVKD. This CDR3 comprises 14 residues. CDR3 sequence: CAISEGHRSYEQYF. The CDR3 nucleotides read TGTGCCATCAGTGAGGGGCATCGCTCCTACGAGCAGTACTTC.

This chain connects TRBV6-1 to TRBJ2-3; the match to TRBD2 covers 9 bases. V gave up 6 bases and J gave up 6 bases; unmatched junction bases: 10. CDR3 length: 15 residues. Per the germline V gene, CDR1 is MNHNS and CDR2 is SASEGT. CDR3 nucleotides: TGTGCCAGCAGAATTCTCAGCGGGGGGCCCGATACGCAGTATTTT. This translates into CASRILSGGPDTQYF.

CDR3 in amino acids: CSAWDGRTYNSPLHF. The CDR3 DNA sequence: TGCAGTGCCTGGGACGGACGAACCTATAATTCACCCCTCCACTTT. V usage is TRBV20-1 and J usage is TRBJ1-6; D is perhaps TRBD1 (5 bases). This CDR3 has 15 amino acids. Trimming removed 6 bases from V and 2 bases from J, with 14 bases in between. The germline gives CDR1 DFQATT, CDR2 SNEGSKA (reference sequence).

The CDR3, as DNA: TGTGCCAGCAGCTCACGGGTTAGCGGGGGAGTAGCCAAAAACATTCAGTACTTC. Its protein is CASSSRVSGGVAKNIQYF. The chain employs TRBV7-2 and TRBJ2-4, with 9 bases matching TRBD2. Germline V lookup: CDR1 SGHTA, CDR2 FQGNSA. The V segment lost 4 bases and the J segment 0 bases; nucleotides outside the gene matches: 10. This CDR3 is built from 18 residues.